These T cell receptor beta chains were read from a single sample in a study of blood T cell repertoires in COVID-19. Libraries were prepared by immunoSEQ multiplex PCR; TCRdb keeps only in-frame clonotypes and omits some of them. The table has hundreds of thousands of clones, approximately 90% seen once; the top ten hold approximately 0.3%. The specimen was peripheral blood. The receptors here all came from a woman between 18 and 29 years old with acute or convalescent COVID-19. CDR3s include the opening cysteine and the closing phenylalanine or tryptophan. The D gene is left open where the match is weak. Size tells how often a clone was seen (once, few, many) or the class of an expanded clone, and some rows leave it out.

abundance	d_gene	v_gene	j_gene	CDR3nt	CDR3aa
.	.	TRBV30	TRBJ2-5	TGTGCCTGGAGTGTGGGACAAAGGGAGACCCAGTACTTC	CAWSVGQRETQYF
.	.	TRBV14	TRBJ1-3	TGTGCCAGCAGCCCGGGTGGAAACACCATATATTTT	CASSPGGNTIYF
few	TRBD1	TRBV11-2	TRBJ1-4	TGTGCCAGCAGCTTGACAAGGGGGCAGGAAAAACTGTTTTTT	CASSLTRGQEKLFF
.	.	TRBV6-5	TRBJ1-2	TGTGCCAGCAGTACAGGTCTTGGCTATGGCTACACCTTC	CASSTGLGYGYTF
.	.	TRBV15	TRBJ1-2	TGTGCCACCAGCAGAAGAGACTTAGCTAACTATGGCTACACCTTC	CATSRRDLANYGYTF
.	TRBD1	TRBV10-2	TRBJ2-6	TGCGCCAGCTCCTGGGACAGGGAAGGGACTGGGGCCAACGTCCTGACTTTC	CASSWDREGTGANVLTF
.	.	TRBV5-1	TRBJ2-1	TGCGCCAGCAGCTTGGCCATGACAAGCTCCTACAATGAGCAGTTCTTC	CASSLAMTSSYNEQFF
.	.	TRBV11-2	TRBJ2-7	TGTGCCAGCAGCTTAGACAGGGGTTCTTTAGGGTACGAGCAGTACTTC	CASSLDRGSLGYEQYF
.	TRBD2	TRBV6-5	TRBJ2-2	TGTGCCAGCAGTTACTCGACTAGCGGGGGGGCCGGGGAGCTGTTTTTT	CASSYSTSGGAGELFF
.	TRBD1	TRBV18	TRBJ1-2	TGTGCCAGCTCTCAGGGGGACAGGACCGTCTATGGCTACACCTTC	CASSQGDRTVYGYTF
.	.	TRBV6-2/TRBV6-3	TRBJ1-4	TGTGCCAGCAGTCGACCGTTCGCAGGGGCTAATGAAAAACTGTTTTTT	CASSRPFAGANEKLFF
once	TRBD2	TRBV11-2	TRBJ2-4	TGTGCCAGCAGCTTCGATCCGAAACGGGGGGGGCTAGCCAAAAACATTCAGTACTTC	CASSFDPKRGGLAKNIQYF
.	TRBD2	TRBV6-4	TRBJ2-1	TGTGCCAGCAGCGACGGGGGGGCAGGGAATGAGCAGTTCTTC	CASSDGGAGNEQFF
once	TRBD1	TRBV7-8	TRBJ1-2	TGTGCCAGCAGCTTATTCACAGGGGGTAATCGTCGCTACACCTTC	CASSLFTGGNRRYTF
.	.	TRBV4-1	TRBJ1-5	TGCGCCAGCAGCCAAGATGGGGCAGGGTATAGCAATCAGCCCCAGCATTTT	CASSQDGAGYSNQPQHF
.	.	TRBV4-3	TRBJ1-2	TGCGCCAGCAGCCAAGATTGGGGGGGATTGGATGGCTACACCTTC	CASSQDWGGLDGYTF
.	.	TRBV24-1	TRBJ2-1	TGTGCCACCAGTGGGACCGGGGGTTACAATGAGCAGTTCTTC	CATSGTGGYNEQFF
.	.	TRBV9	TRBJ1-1	TGTGCCAGCAGCGTAGCTGCGGGCCCTAAGGTGGGTGAAGGAGCTTTCTTT	CASSVAAGPKVGEGAFF
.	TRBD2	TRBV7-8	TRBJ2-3	TGTGCCAGCAGCTTTCTAGCGGACCGCCCTATCACAGATACGCAGTATTTT	CASSFLADRPITDTQYF
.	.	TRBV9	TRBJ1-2	TGTGCCAGCAGCGTGGGGGGTGCCAGCTACACCTTC	CASSVGGASYTF
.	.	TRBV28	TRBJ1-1	TGTGCCAGCAGTTTCTCCCCCACTGAAGCTTTCTTT	CASSFSPTEAFF
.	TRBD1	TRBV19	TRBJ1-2	TGTGCCAGTTCCCCTACAGGGGGCGTCTATGGCTACACCTTC	CASSPTGGVYGYTF
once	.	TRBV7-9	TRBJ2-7	TGTGCCAGCAGCGTAAGAGGGTTCGAGCAGTACTTC	CASSVRGFEQYF
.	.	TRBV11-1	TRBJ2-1	TGTGCCAGCAGCCTCGACAGAATTCACCTTAATGAGCAGTTCTTC	CASSLDRIHLNEQFF
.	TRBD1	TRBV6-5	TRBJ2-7	TGTGCCAGCAGGGACAGGGGGCTTGACGAGCAGTACTTC	CASRDRGLDEQYF
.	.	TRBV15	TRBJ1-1	TGTGCCACCGCCAAGGGGCCGAACGCTGAAGCTTTCTTT	CATAKGPNAEAFF
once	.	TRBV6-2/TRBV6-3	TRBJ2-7	TGTGCCAGCAGTTACGGAGGGGATGACGAGCAGTACTTC	CASSYGGDDEQYF
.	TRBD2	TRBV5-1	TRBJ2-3	TGCGCCAGCAGCTTGGGATTAAGCGGGGGACGAGTAGATACGCAGTATTTT	CASSLGLSGGRVDTQYF
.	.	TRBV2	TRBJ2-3	TGTGCCAGCGGGCGGGGCCTAAGCACAGATACGCAGTATTTT	CASGRGLSTDTQYF
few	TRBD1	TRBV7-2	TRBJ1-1	TGTGCCAGCAGCCACACAGGGGAATATACTGAAGCTTTCTTT	CASSHTGEYTEAFF
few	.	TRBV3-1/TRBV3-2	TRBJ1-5	TGTGCCAGCAGCCAAGGTTTCGGGATTTATCAGCCCCAGCATTTT	CASSQGFGIYQPQHF
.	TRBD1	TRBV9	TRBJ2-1	TGTGCCAGCAGCGCCAAGACAGGGGAGTTGGGCAATGAGCAGTTCTTC	CASSAKTGELGNEQFF
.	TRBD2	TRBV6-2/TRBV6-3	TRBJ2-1	TGTGCCAGCAGTTACGGACTAGCGGGGGGTAATGAGCAGTTCTTC	CASSYGLAGGNEQFF
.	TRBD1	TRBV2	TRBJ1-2	TGTGCCAGCAGTGAATTCCCAAAGGGTGGGACAGGCCCTTGGGGTGGCTACACCTTC	CASSEFPKGGTGPWGGYTF
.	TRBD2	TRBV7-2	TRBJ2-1	TGTGCCAGCAGGAAGGATAGCGGGTGGGTTACCCCCCAGTTCTTC	CASRKDSGWVTPQFF
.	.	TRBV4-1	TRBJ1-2	TGCGCCAGCAGCCAATTGGGACAAAAACGAACTAACTATGGCTACACCTTC	CASSQLGQKRTNYGYTF
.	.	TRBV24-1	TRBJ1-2	TGTGCCACCAGTGACCTGGGAGGGAGTGGCTACACCTTC	CATSDLGGSGYTF
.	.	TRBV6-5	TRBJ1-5	TGTGCCAGCCGAAGCGGTAGCAATCAGCCCCAGCATTTT	CASRSGSNQPQHF
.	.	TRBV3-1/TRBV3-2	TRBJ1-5	TGTGCCAGCAGCCAAGGCTTGACAGCCCAGCATTTT	CASSQGLTAQHF
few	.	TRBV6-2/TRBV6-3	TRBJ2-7	TGTGCCAGCAGTTACAGCCCGGGGGCCTACGAGCAGTACTTC	CASSYSPGAYEQYF
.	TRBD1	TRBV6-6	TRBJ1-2	TGTGCCAGCAGTTACTCGAAAACAGGGGGTGCCTATGGCTACACCTTC	CASSYSKTGGAYGYTF
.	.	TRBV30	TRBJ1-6	TGTGCCTGGAGGGACAGTAATTCACCCCTCCACTTT	CAWRDSNSPLHF
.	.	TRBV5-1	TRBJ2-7	TGCGCCAGCAGCTTGGACATCCTCTCCTACGAGCAGTACTTC	CASSLDILSYEQYF
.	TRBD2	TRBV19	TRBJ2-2	TGTGCCAGTAGTTTTCTCACTAGCGGGGGTGGGGAGCTGTTTTTT	CASSFLTSGGGELFF
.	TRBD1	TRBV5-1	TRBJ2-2	TGCGCCAGCAGCCTCGACAGGGGCACCGGGGAGCTGTTTTTT	CASSLDRGTGELFF
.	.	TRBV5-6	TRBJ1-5	TGTGCCAGCAGCTCTCTCAATCAGCCCCAGCATTTT	CASSSLNQPQHF
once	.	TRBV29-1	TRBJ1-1	TGCAGCGTTGAAGACAGTTACATGAACACTGAAGCTTTCTTT	CSVEDSYMNTEAFF
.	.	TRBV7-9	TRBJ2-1	TGTGCCAGCAGCCAGACACCTTACAATGAGCAGTTCTTC	CASSQTPYNEQFF
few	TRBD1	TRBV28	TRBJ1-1	TGTGCCAGCAGTCACGGGACAGGGGAAGCTTTCTTT	CASSHGTGEAFF
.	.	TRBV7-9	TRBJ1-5	TGTGCCAGCAGCTTAGAGGCTATGGCAGGTAATCAGCCCCAGCATTTT	CASSLEAMAGNQPQHF
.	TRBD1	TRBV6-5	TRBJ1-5	TGTGCCAGCAGTCTAGACAGGGATCAGCCCCAGCATTTT	CASSLDRDQPQHF
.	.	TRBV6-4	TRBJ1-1	TGTGCCAGCAGCCCTGCCCCTGGCGGCGGCACTGAAGCTTTCTTT	CASSPAPGGGTEAFF
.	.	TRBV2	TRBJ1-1	TGTGCCAGCGGCCTCGGGGGGCTGAACACTGAAGCTTTCTTT	CASGLGGLNTEAFF
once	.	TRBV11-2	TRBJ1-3	TGTGCCAGCGAGAGAGGGACTTACGGAAACACCATATATTTT	CASERGTYGNTIYF
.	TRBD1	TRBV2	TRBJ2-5	TGTGCCAGCAGGGAAGACAGGGGAAGAGTGGAGACCCAGTACTTC	CASREDRGRVETQYF
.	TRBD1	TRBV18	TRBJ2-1	TGTGCCAGCTCAACGGGGACAGCCTACAATGAGCAGTTCTTC	CASSTGTAYNEQFF
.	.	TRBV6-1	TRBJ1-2	TGTGCCAGCAGTGAACAGGGGCCTCACTCGGGGTATGGCTACACCTTC	CASSEQGPHSGYGYTF